This T cell receptor (beta chain) is drawn from a study of cytomegalovirus exposure and HLA in healthy donors (dated by TCRdb to about 2017). In the study overall: According to an earlier analysis of 587 of the donors, about 179 million T cells yielded 100 million or so unique TCR beta sequences and 276 Gb of sequence data. The study combined high-throughput TCR immunosequencing, statistical association of individual TCRs with disease status, and machine learning to predict cytomegalovirus infection status. Among 398 genotyped donors of the cohort, an average of approximately 200,000 unique TCR beta nucleotide sequences was sequenced per donor, of which roughly 17% were non-productive. The aim of the study was to test whether cataloging public T cell receptors could identify signatures of past pathogen exposure. Alongside the repertoire data, information on donor age, sex, ethnicity and CMV serostatus was compiled. The genetic ancestry cluster associated with self-reported Caucasian donors included 81% of the 398 genotyped donors. Every repertoire in the discovery cohort had been generated on one and the same sequencing platform. A later genetic analysis took genome-wide SNP genotypes for about three fifths of the 666 donors and used that subset as a discovery cohort. A few DR-DQ haplotypes were treated as single units for association and clustering because of strong linkage in the cohort. Using immunosequencing, the study profiled T cell repertoires from 500 to 800 subjects and related those repertoires to cytomegalovirus serostatus. An early release that covered 640 HLA-typed donors contained approximately 300 gigabases of sequencing data and about 84 million unique TCR sequences. HLA typing included class I and class II loci at four-digit resolution. An earlier analysis of around 580 of the donors used high-throughput TCR beta sequencing to judge whether each TCR beta V gene segment behaved as functional or pseudogenic. A later analysis re-analyzed previously published TCR beta repertoires from several hundred donors and added high-resolution HLA genotyping to study TCR occurrence patterns. In the later analysis, no new phenotypic data were used to find candidate immune exposures; instead, reliance was placed on TCR beta sequences and their occurrence across donors. In addition to the first cohort of roughly 670 subjects, a separate validation cohort of approximately 130 different subjects was used. The number of typed donors differed by locus: 629-630 for A, B, C, DRB1 and DQB1; 522 for DQA1; around 610 for DPA1; and roughly 450 for DPB1. Broad study findings and their caveats: In a later analysis, HLA-associated TCR beta chains were found to be more clonally expanded and to have lower generation probabilities than equally common non-associated chains. Because the 87-base-pair reads could not distinguish some IMGT-functional V segments, including TRBV6-2 and TRBV6-3, those segments were excluded. Correlated functional status among segregating V segments might be attributable to linkage disequilibrium, but an unknown experimental factor could not be ruled out. In both the original and validation cohorts, the classifier was reported to diagnose cytomegalovirus status with high specificity and sensitivity. A later genetic analysis associated a missense DCLRE1C variant with V-gene and J-gene trimming of TCR beta chains, and an independent cohort replicated the association. At a false discovery rate of 0.05, a later analysis linked approximately 18,000 TCR beta sequences to specific HLA alleles. The authors suggested that the approach could potentially be extended to other disease states and immunological phenotypes. The only immune exposure information available for the cohort was CMV serostatus. Most TCR sequences were observed very rarely across donors, whereas some public TCRs were present in many individuals. About 17 rarely observed V segments, including chromosome 9 orphons, were excluded from the earlier analysis of some 590 of the donors because counts were too low. Because HLA typing was unavailable for some donors at each locus, only the typed subset was used in association tests. According to a later genetic analysis, donors in an Asian-associated ancestry cluster had fewer N-insertions in productive TCRs than the roughly 700-donor mean. In this cohort, only TCR beta chains were sequenced, and detectable features were limited by the absence of alpha or paired-chain data. The presence/absence analyses assumed that sequencing depth was roughly uniform across donors, and that assumption may not be true. A few of the identified cytomegalovirus-associated TCR beta chains were confirmed in vitro to be specific for cytomegalovirus antigens. According to a later analysis, most CMV-associated TCR beta chains appeared to be HLA-restricted, and the HLA associations seemed to be driven largely by CMV exposure. In the study, some 160 TCR beta chains were listed as associated with cytomegalovirus. A cluster of highly shared sequence variants was judged likely to represent a technical artifact of the sequencing pipeline. A further reported finding was that TCR beta sequences accurately predicted the HLA-A and HLA-B alleles for most subjects in the first cohort. In an earlier analysis of approximately 590 of the donors, most TCR beta V segments were observed in productive rearrangements about 90% or about 30% of the time, broadly matching IMGT annotations. When HLA alleles, especially DR and DQ, strongly co-occurred, TCR associations were difficult to assign to individual alleles. According to a later analysis, parvovirus B19, influenza, CMV and Epstein-Barr virus appeared linked to several top co-occurrence clusters. A later analysis found that TCR association rates varied across HLA loci, with DRB1 alleles showing the most associated TCRs and HLA-C alleles the fewest.

A note on this clone: Its antigen is still unknown. Base-call qualities are not available, and no considerably larger clone is one nucleotide away.

Based on the germline V gene, the CDR1 and CDR2 sequences are SGHDT and YYEEEE. Clipping removes 4 bases from V and 4 bases from J, with 3 as the unmatched junction base count. The CDR3 holds 13 amino acids from the cysteine to the phenylalanine. Just CDR3 DNA is preserved here, 39 bases in frame from base 1. Libraries were made using the immunoSEQ multiplex PCR assay. The multiplex PCR relied on a mix of 60 forward primers for TCR Vbeta segments and 13 reverse primers for TCR Jbeta segments. The CDR3 region of rearranged TCR beta genes was amplified from genomic DNA by a multiplex PCR assay. On the Illumina HiSeq System, the amplified TCR beta libraries were sequenced as 87-base-pair reads. The source study handled its data this way. A later analysis counted approximately 84 million unique TCR beta chains across the 640 or so repertoires, and 10 million to 11 million of these chains were shared by at least two donors. A nearest-neighbor algorithm error-corrected the raw reads and collapsed the reads into unique sequences, merging closely related sequences to remove PCR and sequencing errors. Alignment of CDR3 sequences to IMGT reference sequences was used to assign V, D and J gene segments. For a sequence to be retained, at least a six-nucleotide match to both a V gene segment and a J gene segment was required. Rearrangements were classified as productive when the CDR3 lacked stop codons and remained in frame with V and J, and all other rearrangements were classified as non-productive. CDR3 was defined according to IMGT convention as the region running from the second conserved V-encoded cysteine to the conserved J-encoded phenylalanine. The earlier analysis of 587 of the donors excluded any sequence lacking an unambiguous match to a single V gene segment. An earlier analysis of a few hundred of the donors called V segments functional above 56.7% productive rearrangements and segregating when the between-donor standard deviation exceeded 5%. A statistical classification framework was built to diagnose cytomegalovirus status from the catalog of TCR beta chain sequences. V and J gene assignment, in a later analysis, came from comparing TCR nucleotide sequences with IMGT/GENE-DB human TR gene sequences. In a later analysis, CDR3 sequences and most-parsimonious VDJ recombination scenarios were assigned using the TCRdist pipeline. A later analysis defined each TCR beta chain by its CDR3 amino acid sequence plus V-gene family, and excluded reads lacking a unique V-gene family. As a way to deal with suspected cross-contamination and a sequencing artifact, a later analysis dropped approximately 570 nucleotide sequences that were highly shared and had low generation probability. In a later analysis, a clonal expansion index for each public chain was calculated from normalized within-repertoire ranks of inferred template counts. In a later analysis, generation probabilities were computed using a VDJ recombination model fitted to out-of-frame rearrangements, and the results were checked against IGoR. A later analysis scored TCR-TCR, TCR-HLA and TCR-CMV co-occurrence with hypergeometric tests, applying a repertoire-size bias correction to TCR pairs. A later analysis estimated false discovery rates by permuting HLA or CMV assignments 20 times. In a later analysis, co-occurring TCRs were grouped using DBSCAN, and TCRdist sequence similarity was added for clustering within HLA-allele-positive subsets. Repertoires with fewer than 30,000 or more than 120,000 public chains, plus five repertoires with anomalous nucleotide sharing, were excluded from co-occurrence clustering. This is the immuneACCESS table as TCRdb keeps it, with only in-frame sequences that have V and J called. A part of the clones is gone; compared with another copy, unresolved V genes explain less than half, and the rest is unexplained. V and J calls and clone size follow that table, whereas D and trimming were derived from the DNA. The sample profile shows 130,000 or so clones; about 74% of them were found once. In total, the top ten clones hold more than 6% of the sample.

The cohort comprised around 690 healthy bone marrow donors. At the time of sampling, every cohort member was nominally healthy, though immune exposures that went unrecorded were likely present. The donor was CMV seropositive and was included in the group of almost 300 seropositive cohort members. Every donor gave a peripheral blood sample, and the peripheral blood mononuclear cells from that sample were used for TCR beta sequencing. The Qiagen DNeasy Blood Extraction Kit was used to extract genomic DNA from the blood cell samples. The chain uses TRBV5-6 and TRBJ2-5, with 8 bases aligning to TRBD1. The TCR originated in a man in his forties in good health and CMV-seropositive. The sample was PBMCs. DNA sequence: TGTGCCAGCAGCCCGGACAGGGTAGAGACCCAGTACTTC. Translation gives CASSPDRVETQYF.